Listed below are T cell receptor beta chains from one sample, sequenced in a study of blood T cell repertoires in COVID-19. The assay was immunoSEQ multiplex PCR, and TCRdb's table has in-frame clones only and misses some. The data show some 210,000 clones, roughly 87% seen once. Sequencing was carried out using PBMCs or T cells enriched from blood (not recorded which). These receptors came from a man in his late teens or twenties with acute COVID-19. CDR3s include the opening cysteine and the closing phenylalanine or tryptophan. The D gene is left open where the match is weak. Not every row has a clone size; where given, it reads once, few, many or a size class.

J | D | size | V | CDR3 | DNA
TRBJ2-3 | TRBD2 | NA | TRBV2 | CASTFGGRGADTQYF | TGTGCCAGCACCTTTGGCGGGAGGGGGGCCGATACGCAGTATTTT
TRBJ2-7 | TRBD1 | few | TRBV28 | CASSFRGGNYEQYF | TGTGCCAGCAGTTTTAGAGGGGGCAACTACGAGCAGTACTTC
TRBJ1-1 | TRBD1 | NA | TRBV18 | CASSPESGGRTEAFF | TGTGCCAGCTCACCAGAGTCAGGGGGGCGGACTGAAGCTTTCTTT
TRBJ1-5 | NA | NA | TRBV4-1 | CASSQDPGGYQPQHF | TGCGCCAGCAGCCAAGATCCGGGGGGGTATCAGCCCCAGCATTTT
TRBJ1-4 | NA | NA | TRBV7-9 | CASSSRSQLAFEKLFF | TGTGCCAGCAGCTCTAGGTCCCAGCTTGCTTTTGAAAAACTGTTTTTT
TRBJ1-1 | NA | NA | TRBV28 | CASSFPQGLAEAFF | TGTGCCAGCAGTTTTCCTCAGGGGCTAGCTGAAGCTTTCTTT
TRBJ2-7 | NA | few | TRBV9 | CASSVGGSVSYEQYF | TGTGCCAGCAGCGTAGGAGGTAGCGTCTCCTACGAGCAGTACTTC
TRBJ2-7 | NA | NA | TRBV27 | CASSYAGTHYEQYF | TGTGCCAGCAGCTATGCAGGAACCCACTACGAGCAGTACTTC
TRBJ2-1 | NA | NA | TRBV7-9 | CASSLGTAGSYNEQFF | TGTGCCAGCAGCTTAGGGACAGCAGGCTCCTACAATGAGCAGTTCTTC
TRBJ1-1 | NA | NA | TRBV18 | CASSPEAGARTEAFF | TGTGCCAGCTCACCTGAGGCGGGGGCGCGAACTGAAGCTTTCTTT
TRBJ2-7 | TRBD2 | NA | TRBV28 | CASSFELRTSGNEQYF | TGTGCCAGCAGTTTTGAATTAAGGACTAGCGGGAACGAGCAGTACTTC
TRBJ2-7 | NA | NA | TRBV18 | CASSPGAGEYEQYF | TGTGCCAGCTCACCAGGAGCCGGCGAGTACGAGCAGTACTTC
TRBJ2-5 | TRBD2 | NA | TRBV6-5 | CATTSGRGETQYF | TGTGCCACCACTAGCGGAAGAGGAGAGACCCAGTACTTC
TRBJ1-6 | NA | NA | TRBV30 | CAWSVRGRVDSPLHF | TGTGCCTGGAGTGTACGAGGCAGGGTGGATTCACCCCTCCACTTT
TRBJ2-1 | NA | few | TRBV9 | CASSVEGNEQFF | TGTGCCAGCAGCGTAGAGGGGAATGAGCAGTTCTTC
TRBJ2-2 | TRBD2 | NA | TRBV5-6 | CASSTREALRELFF | TGTGCCAGCAGCACCCGGGAGGCCCTCCGGGAGCTGTTTTTT
TRBJ1-6 | NA | NA | TRBV25-1 | CASSVSRGISPLHF | TGTGCCAGCAGTGTTTCCAGGGGAATTTCACCCCTCCACTTT
TRBJ2-5 | NA | NA | TRBV12-3/TRBV12-4 | CASSLSDKETQYF | TGTGCCAGCAGTTTGTCGGACAAAGAGACCCAGTACTTC